Following are 28 T cell receptor beta chains from one sample sequenced in a study of T cell changes during pregnancy in multiple sclerosis. TCRdb's copy holds only in-frame clones and misses some; the assay was immunoSEQ multiplex PCR. The table records roughly 50,000 clones, about nine tenths of them present only once. The sequencing used peripheral blood, collected after pregnancy. The source of these receptors is a female donor in good health, enrolled as a control in a pregnancy study.

Only a few counts were recorded for this clone. V gene TRBV7-9 combines with J gene TRBJ1-2; perhaps TRBD1 as D (6 bases). V was clipped by 1 base and J by 7 bases, with 10 bases between them. CDR1 and CDR2 from the germline V gene are SEHNR and FQNEAQ (reference sequence). CDR3 size: 13 residues. The CDR3 DNA follows: TGTGCCAGCAGCTTAGGGGCAGGGGTTGGCTACACCTTC. Residues: CASSLGAGVGYTF.

J is TRBJ2-7 and V is TRBV11-2; 13 nucleotides align to TRBD2. The germline CDR1 and CDR2 sequences are SGHAT and FQNNGV. This CDR3 contains 14 residues. Trimming cost V 4 bases and J 6 bases; bases outside gene matches: 3. The CDR3 loop is CASSSGLAGREQYF. CDR3 nucleotide sequence: TGTGCCAGCAGCTCGGGACTAGCGGGACGCGAGCAGTACTTC.

The chain combines TRBV18 with TRBJ2-3, with TRBD2 matching 9 bases. The V segment lost 4 bases and the J segment 1 base; nucleotides outside the gene matches: 9. The CDR3 has 17 amino acids. Germline values: CDR1 KGHSH, CDR2 LQKENI. Here the CDR3 DNA reads TGTGCCAGCTCACATACCCGGACTAGCGAGCGCACAGATACGCAGTATTTT. Residues: CASSHTRTSERTDTQYF.

The DNA of the CDR3 is TGTGCCAGCAGTACCCACCCCCCCCCACGTAGCTATGGCTACACCTTC. Translating gives CASSTHPPPRSYGYTF. J is TRBJ1-2 and V is TRBV28; D unresolved. The CDR3 totals 16 residues. The germline CDR1 and CDR2 sequences are MDHEN and SYDVKM. V was pared by 5 bases and J by 4 bases, with 20 bases between.

J is TRBJ1-1 and V is TRBV18, with a weak D call TRBD1 (5 bases). The V end was cut by 4 bases, the J end by 0 bases, with 6 bases between. CDR3 length: 13 residues. Germline V gene sequence: CDR1 KGHSH, CDR2 LQKENI. Here the CDR3 DNA reads TGTGCCAGCTCACTACAGGTGAACACTGAAGCTTTCTTT. The encoded protein is CASSLQVNTEAFF.

This chain joins TRBV19 and TRBJ1-2, with TRBD1 matching over 9 bases. J lost 3 bases, V lost 5 bases, and 10 bases had no gene match. Germline V gene lookup returns CDR1 LNHDA and CDR2 SQIVND (reference sequence). This CDR3 contains 16 residues. The CDR3 loop is CASSPGNRGRDYGYTF. For the CDR3, the DNA is TGTGCCAGTAGTCCCGGAAACAGGGGGCGCGACTATGGCTACACCTTC.

CDR3 DNA sequence: TGTGCCAGCACCTCGAGGACAGGGAACTCCTACAATGAGCAGTTCTTC. This translates into CASTSRTGNSYNEQFF. The chain joins TRBV27 to TRBJ2-1; 8 bases align to TRBD1. The V segment lost 7 bases and the J segment 0 bases; nucleotides outside the gene matches: 8. CDR3 length: 16 residues. Per the germline V gene, CDR1 is MNHEY and CDR2 is SMNVEV (reference sequence).

V usage is TRBV7-6 and J usage is TRBJ2-1; tentative D call: TRBD1 (5 bases). The V end was cut by 1 base, the J end by 2 bases, with 6 bases between. The germline V gene has CDR1 SGHVS and CDR2 FNYEAQ. CDR3 length: 14 residues. CDR3 sequence (DNA): TGTGCCAGCAGCTTAGGACAGCCCTACAATGAGCAGTTCTTC. Translating gives CASSLGQPYNEQFF.

This clone was detected once. This sequence joins TRBV5-1 and TRBJ2-2, with 8 bases that match TRBD1. The length of the CDR3 is 15 residues. Germline assignment: CDR1 SGHRS and CDR2 YFSETQ. V lost 7 bases and J lost 0; bases outside the gene matches: 5. DNA for the CDR3: TGCGCCAGCGGATCGGGACAGGCGAACACCGGGGAGCTGTTTTTT. The encoded protein is CASGSGQANTGELFF.

The CDR3 protein is CASSPSTGGFEKLFF. CDR3 sequence (DNA): TGTGCCAGCAGTCCCAGTACGGGGGGATTTGAAAAACTGTTTTTT. The chain employs TRBV6-1 and TRBJ1-4; a weak D match, TRBD1 (5 bases). V dropped 5 bases and J dropped 7 bases, with 17 bases sitting between them. The CDR3 runs 15 residues. Per the germline V gene, CDR1 is MNHNS and CDR2 is SASEGT.

This sequence joins TRBV19 and TRBJ2-3; D is possibly TRBD1 (6 bases). Trimming pared 3 bases from V and 6 bases from J, leaving 13 bases between. The V gene's germline CDR1 is LNHDA and CDR2 SQIVND (reference sequence). This CDR3 region has 14 residues. The CDR3 DNA is TGTGCCAGTAGTATTGCGCCCACAGGGGATACGCAGTATTTT. Its protein product is CASSIAPTGDTQYF.

V is TRBV19 and J is TRBJ2-1; D is possibly TRBD2 (6 bases). Trimming left V 5 bases short and J 7 bases short, with 21 bases between. Germline V CDR1 and CDR2: LNHDA, SQIVND (reference sequence). This CDR3 spans 16 amino acids. CDR3 sequence: CASSRTRRELSNEQFF. CDR3 coding DNA: TGTGCCAGTAGTCGGACACGGAGGGAGCTAAGTAATGAGCAGTTCTTC.

The chain joins TRBV7-8 to TRBJ1-2; 8 bases are shared with TRBD1. The CDR3 runs to 17 residues. Trimming cost V 4 bases and J 6 bases; bases outside gene matches: 16. The germline V gene encodes CDR1 SGHVS and CDR2 FQNEAQ. Written as DNA, the CDR3 is TGTGCCAGCAGCTACCAGTACCCGCGACAGGGGACTCATGGCTACACCTTC. As protein: CASSYQYPRQGTHGYTF.

The chain joins TRBV5-6 to TRBJ1-2, with D perhaps matching TRBD1 (6 bases). Trimming removed 2 bases at V and 8 bases at J, with 25 bases between. The CDR3 is 17 amino acids. Germline values: CDR1 SGHDT, CDR2 YYEEEE. The CDR3 loop is CASSFELPDSPRRGYTF. CDR3 bases: TGTGCCAGCAGCTTCGAGCTTCCGGACAGTCCCAGGAGGGGCTACACCTTC.

The gene calls are TRBV5-1 and TRBJ2-1; 10 bases map to TRBD2. The CDR3 extends over 17 amino acids. V was pared by 0 bases and J by 3 bases, with 6 bases of the junction left unmatched. Germline lookup yields CDR1 SGHRS and CDR2 YFSETQ. CDR3 nucleotide sequence: TGCGCCAGCAGCTTGGCCCCCCGACTAGCGGGCTACAATGAGCAGTTCTTC. Protein: CASSLAPRLAGYNEQFF. The variable domain in full, with the rest retrieved from reference TRBV5-1 and TRBJ2-1, is KAGVTQTPRYLIKTRGQQVTLSCSPISGHRSVSWYQQTPGQGLQFLFEYFSETQRNKGNFPGRFSGRQFSNSRSEMNVSTLELGDSALYLCASSLAPRLAGYNEQFFGPGTRLTVL.

The chain recombines TRBV4-1 with TRBJ2-5, with D perhaps TRBD1 (5 bases). Per the germline V gene, CDR1 is MGHRA and CDR2 is YSYEKL. The CDR3 covers 15 residues. V was shortened by 2 bases and J by 3 bases, with 13 bases between the two germline ends. In DNA form, the CDR3 reads TGCGCCAGCAGCCAAACACTGGGGCCAAAAGAGACCCAGTACTTC. The encoded protein is CASSQTLGPKETQYF.

The chain joins TRBV11-1 to TRBJ2-1, with 8 bases identical to TRBD2. J lost 0 bases, V lost 7 bases, and 5 bases had no gene match. The CDR3 runs to 15 residues. The germline V gene encodes CDR1 SGHAT and CDR2 FQDESV (reference sequence). CDR3 amino acids: CASKGGGLSYNEQFF. The DNA for the CDR3 is TGTGCCAGCAAAGGCGGGGGGCTCTCCTACAATGAGCAGTTCTTC.

The genes are TRBV5-1 and TRBJ2-3; TRBD2 might be the D (5 bases). This CDR3 has 14 amino acids. Trimming removed 4 bases at V and 6 bases at J, with 15 bases between. In germline, CDR1 is SGHRS, CDR2 YFSETQ. CDR3: CASSPREGSDTQYF. The CDR3 coding sequence is TGCGCCAGCAGCCCCCGTGAGGGATCGGATACGCAGTATTTT.

This chain uses TRBV6-1 with TRBJ1-5; weak D call: TRBD1 (6 bases). There are 13 residues in the CDR3. Germline V gene data show CDR1 as MNHNS and CDR2 as SASEGT. The V end was cut by 6 bases, the J end by 10 bases, with 16 bases between. The CDR3 sequence is CASRDRPQGPQHF. The CDR3 DNA is TGTGCCAGCAGGGACAGACCTCAAGGTCCCCAGCATTTT.

The rearrangement links TRBV5-4 to TRBJ1-2; TRBD1 matches at 7 bases. Germline lookup yields CDR1 SGHNT and CDR2 YYREEE (reference sequence). CDR3 length equals 13 residues. The trim removed 3 bases at V and 5 bases at J, leaving 4 bases unmatched. The CDR3 reads CASSSGQFYGYTF. CDR3 DNA sequence: TGTGCCAGCAGCTCGGGACAGTTTTATGGCTACACCTTC.

The rearrangement joins TRBV6-5 to TRBJ2-1; the match to TRBD2 covers 7 bases. Germline CDR1 reads MNHEY; CDR2 reads SVGAGI. The CDR3 spans 15 residues. The trim removed 6 bases at V and 6 bases at J, leaving 11 bases unmatched. CDR3 protein: CASSRTGEGSNEQFF. CDR3 nucleotides: TGTGCCAGCAGCCGAACCGGGGAGGGAAGCAATGAGCAGTTCTTC.

The gene calls are TRBV13 and TRBJ2-5; 8 bases are shared with TRBD2. The CDR3 covers 13 residues. Germline CDR1 PRHDT, CDR2 FYEKMQ (reference sequence). J lost 4 bases, V lost 6 bases, and 4 bases had no gene match. This CDR3 is CASSHTSGETQYF. The CDR3 DNA follows: TGTGCCAGCAGTCACACTAGCGGAGAGACCCAGTACTTC.

The rearrangement links TRBV2 to TRBJ1-1; 7 bases agree with TRBD1. Germline CDR1 and CDR2: SNHLY and FYNNEI. The CDR3 loop spans 13 amino acids. Trimming took 2 bases from V and 6 from J; bases not matched to a gene: 3. The CDR3 nucleotides read TGTGCCAGCAGTGAAAGGGGACAGCCTGAAGCTTTCTTT. Translated, it gives CASSERGQPEAFF.

The chain links TRBV15 to TRBJ2-4, with D hard to call. Trimming shortened V by 4 bases and J by 1 base, and 5 bases separated the two germline ends. The CDR3 runs to 13 residues. Germline values: CDR1 LNHNV, CDR2 YYDKDF (reference sequence). CDR3 in amino acids: CATSTVAKNIQYF. The CDR3 coding sequence is TGTGCCACCAGCACGGTGGCCAAAAACATTCAGTACTTC.

The chain carries TRBV9 and TRBJ2-7; TRBD1 matches 9 bases. There are 15 residues in the CDR3. V shed 1 base and J 7 bases; nucleotides not matched to a gene: 9. Germline V gene sequence: CDR1 SGDLS, CDR2 YYNGEE. CDR3 amino acids: CASSVSGQGFGEQYF. The CDR3 DNA is TGTGCCAGCAGCGTATCCGGACAGGGGTTCGGGGAGCAGTACTTC.

This clone came up a few times. The V and J genes are TRBV29-1 and TRBJ1-1; D possibly corresponds to TRBD1 (5 bases). Germline V gene sequence: CDR1 SQVTM, CDR2 ANQGSEA. V lost 7 bases and J lost 1, with 10 bases in between. There are 12 residues in the CDR3. CDR3 in amino acids: CSGRGENTEAFF. As DNA, the CDR3 is TGCAGCGGTCGGGGGGAGAACACTGAAGCTTTCTTT.

The chain couples TRBV6-1 to TRBJ2-7, with D possibly matching TRBD1 (6 bases). V lost 7 bases, J lost 2 bases, and 15 bases lay in between. Per germline, CDR1 MNHNS and CDR2 SASEGT. The CDR3 length is 14 residues. CDR3 nucleotide sequence: TGTGCCAGCATTTTGACAGGAACGACCTACGAGCAGTACTTC. Translation gives CASILTGTTYEQYF.

The J gene is TRBJ1-5, the V gene TRBV28; D perhaps matches TRBD1 (5 bases). CDR3 length: 14 amino acids. V gave up 7 bases and J gave up 7 bases, with 17 bases separating them. Germline CDR1 and CDR2: MDHEN and SYDVKM. CDR3 bases: TGTGCCAGCACTTCTGCAGGGTGGGGCCAGCCCCAGCATTTT. Protein: CASTSAGWGQPQHF. Variable domain in full (rest from reference TRBV28 and TRBJ1-5): DVKVTQSSRYLVKRTGEKVFLECVQDMDHENMFWYRQDPGLGLRLIYFSYDVKMKEKGDIPEGYSVSREKKERFSLILESASTNQTSMYLCASTSAGWGQPQHFGDGTRLSIL.